This passage covers 7 T cell receptor beta chains from one sample sequenced in a study of metastatic and nonmetastatic thyroid tumors. TCRdb re-clonotyped the PCR reads through MiXCR. The sample consists of around 41,000 clones, about 3.2% of them appearing once. There were no patients who had received any treatment before thyroid surgery. The sequenced material came from blood. These TCRs come from a female donor with papillary thyroid cancer or a benign thyroid nodule (not recorded which). Some clones in this sample may be carry-over from other donors' samples.

By proportion, this clone is medium-sized. The rearrangement uses TRBV28 and TRBJ1-1; unclear D gene. The V end was cut by 2 bases, the J end by 8 bases, with 15 bases between. This CDR3 contains 14 residues. Looked up from germline, CDR1 is MDHEN and CDR2 is SYDVKM. CDR3 sequence reads: CASSLSFSGREAFF. DNA for the CDR3: TGTGCCAGCAGTTTAAGCTTTTCCGGGAGAGAAGCTTTCTTT.

This clone appeared a few times. The chain uses TRBV5-1 and TRBJ2-7; D not resolved. This CDR3 is built from 12 residues. Trimming removed 0 bases at V and 4 bases at J, with 5 bases between. Germline assignment: CDR1 SGHRS and CDR2 YFSETQ. CDR3 in DNA: TGCGCCAGCAGCTTGGATAGGTACGAGCAGTACTTC. Its protein product is CASSLDRYEQYF. Complete variable domain (other parts from reference TRBV5-1 and TRBJ2-7): KAGVTQTPRYLIKTRGQQVTLSCSPISGHRSVSWYQQTPGQGLQFLFEYFSETQRNKGNFPGRFSGRQFSNSRSEMNVSTLELGDSALYLCASSLDRYEQYFGPGTRLTVT.

The chain joins TRBV14 to TRBJ1-1; TRBD1 is a possible D gene (5 bases). The CDR3 is 12 residues long. V was cut by 8 bases and J by 8 bases, with 15 bases left in between. CDR1 and CDR2 (germline): SGHDN, FVKESK. CDR3 amino acids: CASSRNRREAFF. As DNA, the CDR3 is TGTGCCAGCTCCCGAAACAGGAGAGAAGCTTTCTTT.

In this sample, this clone is medium-sized. V gene TRBV4-1 combines with J gene TRBJ2-3, with 12 nucleotides matching TRBD2. The V and J ends lost 0 bases and 5 bases, in that order; junction bases with no gene match: 3. Germline lookup yields CDR1 MGHRA and CDR2 YSYEKL. The CDR3 runs 16 residues. CDR3 DNA sequence: TGCGCCAGCAGCCAAGAGGTACTAGCGGGAGGAGATACGCAGTATTTT. Translation: CASSQEVLAGGDTQYF.

This clone is medium-sized in the sample. Here the CDR3 DNA reads TGCGCCAGCAGAGCCGGGACAGAAATTTCACCCCTCCACTTT. Encoded protein: CASRAGTEISPLHF. The chain carries TRBV5-1 and TRBJ1-6, with TRBD1 matching over 7 bases. The CDR3 is 14 amino acids. Germline lookup yields CDR1 SGHRS and CDR2 YFSETQ. The V and J ends lost 5 bases and 9 bases, in that order; junction bases with no gene match: 8. Complete variable domain (other parts from reference TRBV5-1 and TRBJ1-6): KAGVTQTPRYLIKTRGQQVTLSCSPISGHRSVSWYQQTPGQGLQFLFEYFSETQRNKGNFPGRFSGRQFSNSRSEMNVSTLELGDSALYLCASRAGTEISPLHFGNGTRLTVT.

This clone was seen repeatedly, ten times or more. The chain has TRBV9 and TRBJ2-1; D tentatively fits TRBD1 or TRBD2 (5 bases each). The V and J ends lost 0 bases and 1 base respectively, with 17 bases between them. Germline V lookup: CDR1 SGDLS, CDR2 YYNGEE. The CDR3 has 18 amino acids. The CDR3: CASSVGDGASFSYNEQFF. The CDR3 coding sequence is TGTGCCAGCAGCGTAGGAGATGGGGCTAGCTTTTCCTACAATGAGCAGTTCTTC.

This clone came up many times. This sequence joins TRBV20-1 and TRBJ2-7, with D maybe TRBD2 (7 bases). Trimming left V 3 bases short and J 0 bases short, with 18 bases between. CDR3 length: 16 residues. In germline, CDR1 is DFQATT, CDR2 SNEGSKA (reference sequence). The CDR3 bases are TGCAGTGCTAGCCAGGGGAGGGTCCTAAGCTCCTACGAGCAGTACTTC. It specifies CSASQGRVLSSYEQYF.